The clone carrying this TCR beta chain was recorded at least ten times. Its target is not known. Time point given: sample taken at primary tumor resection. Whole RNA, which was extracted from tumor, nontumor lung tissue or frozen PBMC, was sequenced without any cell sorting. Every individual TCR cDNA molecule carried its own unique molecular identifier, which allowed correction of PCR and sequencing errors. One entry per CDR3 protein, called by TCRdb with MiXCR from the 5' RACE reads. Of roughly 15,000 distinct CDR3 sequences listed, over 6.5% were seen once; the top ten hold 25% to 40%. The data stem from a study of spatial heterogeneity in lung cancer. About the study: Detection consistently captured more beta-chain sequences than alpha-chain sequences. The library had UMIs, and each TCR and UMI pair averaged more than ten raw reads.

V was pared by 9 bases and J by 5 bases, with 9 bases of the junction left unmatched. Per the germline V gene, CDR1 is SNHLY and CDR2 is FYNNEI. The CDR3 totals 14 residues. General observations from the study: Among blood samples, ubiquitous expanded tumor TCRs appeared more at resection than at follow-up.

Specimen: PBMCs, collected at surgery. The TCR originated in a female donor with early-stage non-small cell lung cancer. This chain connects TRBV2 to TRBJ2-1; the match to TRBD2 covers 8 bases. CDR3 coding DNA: TGTGCCAGGGGGGGGCTAGCGGGCGACAATGAGCAGTTCTTC. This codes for CARGGLAGDNEQFF.